The entry that follows covers one T cell receptor beta chain sequence. The data derive from a study of blood T cell repertoires in COVID-19. Assay: immunoSEQ multiplex PCR; the TCRdb copy retains only in-frame clones and omits some. Of fewer than 250,000 clones in the sample, 84% were seen once. V lost 3 bases and J lost 2, with 10 bases in between. Germline assignment: CDR1 SGHDN and CDR2 FVKESK. This CDR3 comprises 14 residues. This sequence joins TRBV14 and TRBJ2-5, with D perhaps matching TRBD1 (6 bases). The specimen sequenced was PBMCs or T cells enriched from blood (not recorded which). The receptor was isolated from a woman in her thirties who had been exposed to COVID-19. The CDR3 bases are TGTGCCAGCAGCCAGGACAGCCAACAAGAGACCCAGTACTTC. Its translation is CASSQDSQQETQYF. Full variable domain (missing parts from reference TRBV14 and TRBJ2-5): EAGVTQFPSHSVIEKGQTVTLRCDPISGHDNLYWYRRVMGKEIKFLLHFVKESKQDESGMPNNRFLAERTGGTYSTLKVQPAELEDSGVYFCASSQDSQQETQYFGPGTRLLVL.